This TCR beta chain was sequenced during a study of T cell responses to AZD1222 COVID-19 vaccine. With respect to this clone: What it binds is not known.

Sequenced by immunoSEQ multiplex PCR; TCRdb stores in-frame clones only, minus some. The sample consists of more than 95,000 clones, approximately 85% of them appearing once. Study-level findings and limits: Clonal diversity was possibly underestimated, and white British individuals and females predominated among donors. Sampling that yielded the repertoires occurred only after the peak T cell response. At baseline, seropositivity was found in only five or six AZD1222 recipients. Dominant at 160-218 and 743-854, vaccine-associated CD4 TCRs also spanned spike.

The CDR3 spans 11 residues. Germline V gene lookup returns CDR1 SEHNR and CDR2 FQNEAQ (reference sequence). Deletions cut 6 bases from V and 7 bases from J, with 10 bases between. The sequence came from an adult in good health. The material was peripheral blood, obtained on day 0 of MenACWY control vaccination. This chain joins TRBV7-9 and TRBJ2-7; no clear D gene. CDR3 coding DNA: TGTGCCAGCAGTCCAGTGGGGGAGCAGTACTTC. This translates into CASSPVGEQYF.